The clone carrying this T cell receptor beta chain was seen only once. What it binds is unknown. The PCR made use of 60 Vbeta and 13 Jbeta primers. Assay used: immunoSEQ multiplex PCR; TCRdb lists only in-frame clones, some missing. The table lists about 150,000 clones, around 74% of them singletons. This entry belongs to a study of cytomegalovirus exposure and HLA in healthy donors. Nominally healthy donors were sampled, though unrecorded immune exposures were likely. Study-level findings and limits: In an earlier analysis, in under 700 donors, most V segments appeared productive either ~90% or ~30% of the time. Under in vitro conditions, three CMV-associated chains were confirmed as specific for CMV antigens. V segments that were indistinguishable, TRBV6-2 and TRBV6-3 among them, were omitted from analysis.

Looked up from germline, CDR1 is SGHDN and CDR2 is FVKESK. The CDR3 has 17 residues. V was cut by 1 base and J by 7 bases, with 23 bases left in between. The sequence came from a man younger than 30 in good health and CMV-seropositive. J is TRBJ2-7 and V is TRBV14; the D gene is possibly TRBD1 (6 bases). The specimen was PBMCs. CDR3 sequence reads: CASSQVGITGTTGEQYF. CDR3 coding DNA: TGTGCCAGCAGCCAAGTAGGTATTACTGGAACAACAGGGGAGCAGTACTTC.